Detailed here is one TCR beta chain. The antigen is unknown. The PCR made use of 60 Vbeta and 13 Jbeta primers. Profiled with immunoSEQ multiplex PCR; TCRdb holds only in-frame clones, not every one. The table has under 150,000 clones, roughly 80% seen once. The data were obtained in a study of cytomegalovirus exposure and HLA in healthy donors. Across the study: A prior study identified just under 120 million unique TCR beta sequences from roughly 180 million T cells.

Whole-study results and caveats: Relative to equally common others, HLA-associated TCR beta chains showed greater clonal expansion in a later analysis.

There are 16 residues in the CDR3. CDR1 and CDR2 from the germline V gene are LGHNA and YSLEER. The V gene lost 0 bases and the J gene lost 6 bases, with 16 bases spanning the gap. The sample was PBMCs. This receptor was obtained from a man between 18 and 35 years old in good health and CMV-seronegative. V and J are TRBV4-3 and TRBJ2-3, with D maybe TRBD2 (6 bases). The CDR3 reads CASSQDGGIGADTQYF. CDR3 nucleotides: TGCGCCAGCAGCCAAGATGGGGGGATTGGGGCGGATACGCAGTATTTT.